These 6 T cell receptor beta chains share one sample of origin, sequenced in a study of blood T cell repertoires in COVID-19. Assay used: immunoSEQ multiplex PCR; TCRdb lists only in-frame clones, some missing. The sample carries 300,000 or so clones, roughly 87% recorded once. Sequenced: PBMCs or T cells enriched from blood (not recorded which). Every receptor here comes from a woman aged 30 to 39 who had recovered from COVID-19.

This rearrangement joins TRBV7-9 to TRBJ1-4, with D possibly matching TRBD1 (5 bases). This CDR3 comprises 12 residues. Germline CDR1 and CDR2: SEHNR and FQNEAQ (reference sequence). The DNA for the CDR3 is TGTGCTTTCGGCCAGGGTAATGAAAAACTGTTTTTT. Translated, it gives CAFGQGNEKLFF.

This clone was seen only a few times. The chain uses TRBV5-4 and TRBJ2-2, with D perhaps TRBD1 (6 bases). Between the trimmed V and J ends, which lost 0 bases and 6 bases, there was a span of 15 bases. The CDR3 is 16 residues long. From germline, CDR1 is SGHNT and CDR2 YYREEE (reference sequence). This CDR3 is CASSLASVGAAGELFF. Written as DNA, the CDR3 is TGTGCCAGCAGCTTGGCTTCGGTGGGGGCGGCCGGGGAGCTGTTTTTT.

The CDR3 bases are TGTGCCTGGAGTCGGGACAGGGGCGGACAGCCCCAGCATTTT. This encodes CAWSRDRGGQPQHF. The V and J genes are TRBV30 and TRBJ1-5, with TRBD1 identical over 10 bases. Germline CDR1 is GTSNPN and CDR2 is SVGIG (reference sequence). V shed 2 bases and J 7 bases; nucleotides not matched to a gene: 5. This CDR3 spans 14 amino acids.

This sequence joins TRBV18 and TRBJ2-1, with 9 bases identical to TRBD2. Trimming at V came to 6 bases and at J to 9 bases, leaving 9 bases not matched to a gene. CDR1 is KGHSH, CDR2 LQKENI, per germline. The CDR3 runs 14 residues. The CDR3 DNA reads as TGTGCCAGCTCTAGCGGGGGTGAGGGGCCTGAGCAGTTCTTC. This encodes CASSSGGEGPEQFF.

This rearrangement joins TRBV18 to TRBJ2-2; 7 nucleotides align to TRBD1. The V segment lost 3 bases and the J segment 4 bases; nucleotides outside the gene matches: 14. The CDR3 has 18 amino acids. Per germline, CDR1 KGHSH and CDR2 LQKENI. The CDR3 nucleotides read TGTGCCAGCTCACCCCCGAAACAGGGGAGACTAAGCACCGGGGAGCTGTTTTTT. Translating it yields CASSPPKQGRLSTGELFF.

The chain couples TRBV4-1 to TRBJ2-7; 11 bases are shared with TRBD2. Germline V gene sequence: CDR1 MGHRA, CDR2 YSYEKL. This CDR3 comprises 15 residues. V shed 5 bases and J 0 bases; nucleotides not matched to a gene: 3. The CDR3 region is CASSASGGNSYEQYF. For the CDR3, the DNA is TGCGCCAGCAGCGCTAGCGGGGGGAACTCCTACGAGCAGTACTTC.